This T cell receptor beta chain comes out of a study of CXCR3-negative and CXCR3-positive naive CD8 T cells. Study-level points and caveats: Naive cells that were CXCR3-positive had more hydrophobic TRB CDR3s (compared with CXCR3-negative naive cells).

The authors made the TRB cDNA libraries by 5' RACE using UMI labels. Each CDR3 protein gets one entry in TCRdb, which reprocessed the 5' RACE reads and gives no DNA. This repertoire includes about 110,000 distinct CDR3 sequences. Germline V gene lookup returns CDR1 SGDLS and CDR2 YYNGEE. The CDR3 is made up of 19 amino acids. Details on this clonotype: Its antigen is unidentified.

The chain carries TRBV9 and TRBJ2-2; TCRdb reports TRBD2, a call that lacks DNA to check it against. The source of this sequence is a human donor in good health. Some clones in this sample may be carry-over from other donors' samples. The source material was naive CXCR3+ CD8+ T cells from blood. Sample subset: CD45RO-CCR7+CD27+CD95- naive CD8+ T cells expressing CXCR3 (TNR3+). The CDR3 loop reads CASSPSEAGLAGDTGELFF.